A few counts support the clone carrying this TCR beta chain. Antigen: not known. The entry originates in a study of human T cells and chemical hapten exposure. Study-wide results and limits: DPC sensitization left the count of TCRs above 1 in 1000 unchanged. The formation of large CDR3 similarity clusters by expanded TCRs significantly exceeded that of controls.

TCRdb reprocessed the RACE reads via MiXCR and lists one record per CDR3 protein. The sample records more than 250,000 distinct CDR3 sequences, roughly 7.4% being singletons. Noted time point: pre-sensitization, week 0. The treatment here: therapeutic diphenylcyclopropenone sensitization with weekly scalp DPC. Unmatched junction bases numbered 6, after V lost 4 bases and J lost 2 bases. The CDR3 runs 16 residues. The receptor was isolated from a man aged 18 to 35 with alopecia areata. Some clones in this sample may be carry-over from other donors' samples. This chain joins TRBV12-3 or TRBV12-4 and TRBJ2-3; the match to TRBD1 covers 10 bases. The sequencing used whole blood, collected in connection with sensitization to the hapten diphenylcyclopropenone (DPC). The DNA of the CDR3 is TGTGCCAGCAGTTCCGACAGGGGGCTATACACAGATACGCAGTATTTT. It encodes CASSSDRGLYTDTQYF.